This T cell receptor beta chain was profiled in a study of tumor-infiltrating lymphocytes in primary liver carcinoma. The roughly 19-32 mg bulk tissue piece was not sorted before simultaneous RNA and DNA extraction. To note about this clonotype: This is likely a read error, given that the CDR3 carries no conserved phenylalanine or tryptophan at its end.

There are 18 residues in the CDR3. The V gene lost 0 bases and the J gene lost 2 bases, with 20 bases spanning the gap. Germline V lookup: CDR1 SQVTM, CDR2 ANQGSEA. Starting from 500 ng of total RNA, TCR beta cDNA was produced with a primer in the constant region. Nested multiplex PCR, run for three rounds with slightly modified ARM-PCR, yielded TCR beta libraries. Forward primers for TRBV1-TRBV30 and a C-beta reverse primer served the first two PCR rounds, at 10 cycles each. TCRdb independently ran MiXCR on the multiplex PCR reads; one entry per CDR3 protein. Altogether 40,000 to 55,000 distinct CDR3 sequences are present, 55% to 75% being singletons, with the ten largest covering over 25%.

This TCR was recovered from a man aged 40-55 years with primary liver carcinoma and hepatitis B virus infection. This sequence joins TRBV29-1 and TRBJ2-1; weak D call: TRBD2 (6 bases). The sequenced sample consisted of liver tumor tissue from sampling region 5. Subset noted: tumor region T5, tumor centre. CDR3 nucleotides: TGCAGCGTTGAAGATATCTCGGGGGTTCCCCTACCCTACAATGAGCAGTTCTTA. Protein: CSVEDISGVPLPYNEQFL.